Shown below are 2 T cell receptor beta chains from a single sample sequenced in a study of monozygotic twins with inflammatory bowel disease. Using the 5' RACE reads, TCRdb records one entry per CDR3 protein without DNA. The sample yields 400,000 or so distinct CDR3 sequences, of which the top ten take up about 2.6%. Source material: blood. The receptors derive from a human donor with ulcerative colitis or Crohn's disease, or a healthy co-twin of an affected twin (not recorded which).

V gene TRBV6-5 combines with J gene TRBJ2-5; TCRdb proposes TRBD1, but this gene call is untestable without DNA. The CDR3 runs to 15 residues. Germline V CDR1 and CDR2: MNHEY, SVGAGI. The CDR3 loop reads CASSYSGAGGETQYF.

The chain joins TRBV7-3 to TRBJ2-7. Germline CDR1 reads SGHTA; CDR2 reads FQGTGA. The CDR3 sequence is 13 residues long. The CDR3 region is CASSLEYGYEQYF.